Presented here are 16 T cell receptor beta chains from one specimen sequenced in a study of cytomegalovirus exposure and HLA in healthy donors. Assay used: immunoSEQ multiplex PCR; TCRdb lists only in-frame clones, some missing. The table records 80,000 to 100,000 clones, 70% to 90% of them present only once. The material sequenced was PBMCs. The receptors were gathered from a woman aged 30 to 39 in good health and CMV-seronegative.

The rearrangement uses TRBV7-2 and TRBJ2-7, with 11 bases aligning to TRBD2. V lost 5 bases and J lost 6; bases outside the gene matches: 9. Germline loops: CDR1 SGHTA, CDR2 FQGNSA. CDR3 length: 15 amino acids. CDR3 protein: CASSTYLAGGTEQYF. The CDR3 bases are TGTGCCAGCAGCACCTATCTAGCGGGAGGTACCGAGCAGTACTTC.

The chain has TRBV4-1 and TRBJ1-3, with 10 positions matching TRBD1. Germline values: CDR1 MGHRA, CDR2 YSYEKL. Germline trimming cut 4 bases from V and 4 bases from J; bases unmatched to any gene: 7. The CDR3 totals 16 residues. CDR3 sequence (DNA): TGCGCCAGCAGCCGGATGCCGGGACAGGGGGGAAACACCATATATTTT. It yields the protein CASSRMPGQGGNTIYF.

CDR3 sequence reads: CSVESRQGATEAFF. The CDR3 DNA is TGCAGCGTTGAAAGTCGCCAGGGTGCCACTGAAGCTTTCTTT. The chain couples TRBV29-1 to TRBJ1-1; a possible D gene is TRBD1 (5 bases). V was pared by 2 bases and J by 4 bases, with 14 bases between. Looked up from germline, CDR1 is SQVTM and CDR2 is ANQGSEA. This CDR3 is 14 amino acids long.

The chain is built from TRBV7-9 and TRBJ2-7, with TRBD1 identical over 7 bases. This CDR3 comprises 15 residues. Losses at the gene ends were 3 bases for V and 4 bases for J; bases not matched to a gene: 9. Germline V gene sequence: CDR1 SEHNR, CDR2 FQNEAQ (reference sequence). The CDR3 nucleotides are TGTGCCAGCAGCTTTCGCGGACAGGTTCTTTACGAGCAGTACTTC. Its protein product is CASSFRGQVLYEQYF.

This chain joins TRBV4-3 and TRBJ1-1, with a weak D call TRBD1 (5 bases). This CDR3 is 14 amino acids long. V was trimmed by 1 base and J by 7 bases, leaving 13 bases between them. Germline CDR1 LGHNA, CDR2 YSLEER. The CDR3: CASSQVGGVGEAFF. Written as DNA, the CDR3 is TGCGCCAGCAGCCAAGTCGGGGGGGTCGGTGAAGCTTTCTTT.

This clone has a single count. The rearrangement uses TRBV2 and TRBJ1-5; weak D call: TRBD1 (6 bases). The CDR3 consists of 14 residues. Germline V gene sequence: CDR1 SNHLY, CDR2 FYNNEI. V was clipped by 7 bases and J by 4 bases, with 14 bases between them. CDR3 sequence reads: CASKGQIWNQPQHF. The CDR3 nucleotides are TGTGCCAGCAAAGGACAGATCTGGAATCAGCCCCAGCATTTT.

CDR3 residues: CASSKPTGGARAGELFF. In nucleotides, the CDR3 is TGTGCCAGCAGTAAACCTACAGGGGGCGCGAGAGCCGGGGAGCTGTTTTTT. The rearrangement links TRBV28 to TRBJ2-2, with 9 bases that match TRBD1. V was clipped by 5 bases and J by 6 bases; unmatched bases: 13. There are 17 residues in the CDR3. CDR1 and CDR2 (germline): MDHEN, SYDVKM.

This sequence joins TRBV28 and TRBJ1-2; 8 bases match TRBD1. The ends lost 6 bases at V and 4 bases at J; junction bases unmatched: 4. Germline V gene lookup returns CDR1 MDHEN and CDR2 SYDVKM. The CDR3 totals 13 residues. CDR3 protein: CASSWDRLYGYTF. DNA for the CDR3: TGTGCCAGCAGCTGGGACAGGCTCTATGGCTACACCTTC.

This chain links TRBV27 with TRBJ1-1; 8 bases line up with TRBD1. CDR3 length: 16 amino acids. The junction had 4 bases not matched to a gene; V was cut back by 0 bases and J by 1 base. Germline V lookup: CDR1 MNHEY, CDR2 SMNVEV (reference sequence). In DNA form, the CDR3 reads TGTGCCAGCAGTTTATCGCGGACAGGGAAGAACACTGAAGCTTTCTTT. This sequence encodes CASSLSRTGKNTEAFF.

The chain uses TRBV6-9 and TRBJ2-1; 15 nucleotides agree with TRBD2. J gave up 6 bases and V 5 bases, and 8 bases lay outside the gene matches. Per germline, CDR1 MNHGY and CDR2 SVAAGI. This CDR3 spans 17 amino acids. The CDR3 loop is CASSPPGLAGGINEQFF. As DNA, the CDR3 is TGTGCCAGCAGTCCTCCGGGACTAGCGGGAGGTATCAATGAGCAGTTCTTC.

The chain recombines TRBV15 with TRBJ2-2; maybe TRBD1 (6 bases). Germline assignment: CDR1 LNHNV and CDR2 YYDKDF (reference sequence). There are 15 residues in the CDR3. V was pared by 0 bases and J by 3 bases, with 8 bases between. The CDR3 sequence: CATSREYRDTGELFF. CDR3 sequence (DNA): TGTGCCACCAGCAGAGAATACAGGGACACCGGGGAGCTGTTTTTT. The variable domain in full, with the rest retrieved from reference TRBV15 and TRBJ2-2, is DAMVIQNPRYQVTQFGKPVTLSCSQTLNHNVMYWYQQKSSQAPKLLFHYYDKDFNNEADTPDNFQSRRPNTSFCFLDIRSPGLGDTAMYLCATSREYRDTGELFFGEGSRLTVL.

The V gene is TRBV5-5, the J gene TRBJ2-1, with 13 bases that match TRBD2. With 4 bases clipped from V and 4 bases from J, the junction kept 2 bases outside the gene matches. The CDR3 is 15 amino acids. Germline CDR1 and CDR2: SGHKS and YYEKEE (reference sequence). The CDR3 here is CASSATSGGYNEQFF. CDR3 nucleotide sequence: TGTGCCAGCAGCGCGACTAGCGGGGGGTACAATGAGCAGTTCTTC.

The V call is TRBV5-1, the J call TRBJ2-7; unclear D gene. V was cut by 0 bases and J by 2 bases, with 6 bases left in between. Germline V gene sequence: CDR1 SGHRS, CDR2 YFSETQ. This CDR3 contains 13 residues. As DNA, the CDR3 is TGCGCCAGCAGCTTGGCCGCAGCCTACGAGCAGTACTTC. This gives the protein CASSLAAAYEQYF.

V usage is TRBV6-1 and J usage is TRBJ1-2, with a tentative D call TRBD1 (5 bases). Germline CDR1 is MNHNS and CDR2 is SASEGT. The CDR3 runs 13 residues. The V end was cut by 3 bases, the J end by 4 bases, with 9 bases between. Here the CDR3 DNA reads TGTGCCAGCAGTGAGGGGAGGGGCTATGGCTACACCTTC. It yields the protein CASSEGRGYGYTF.

This chain joins TRBV6-5 and TRBJ1-2, with 9 positions matching TRBD1. In germline, CDR1 is MNHEY, CDR2 SVGAGI. This CDR3 is 14 amino acids long. V lost 8 bases to trimming and J lost 7 bases; unmatched junction nucleotides: 11. The chain's CDR3 is CASSGVGQGRGYTF. The CDR3 region has the DNA TGTGCCAGCTCAGGTGTGGGACAGGGACGTGGCTACACCTTC.

This clone has only one observation. V usage is TRBV2 and J usage is TRBJ2-7, with D perhaps matching TRBD1 (6 bases). V was pared by 7 bases and J by 3 bases, with 19 bases between. The CDR3 spans 15 residues. CDR1 is SNHLY, CDR2 FYNNEI, per germline. The DNA for the CDR3 is TGTGCCAGCACAAAGGAAACAGGGTCCCTCTACGAGCAGTACTTC. It translates to CASTKETGSLYEQYF.